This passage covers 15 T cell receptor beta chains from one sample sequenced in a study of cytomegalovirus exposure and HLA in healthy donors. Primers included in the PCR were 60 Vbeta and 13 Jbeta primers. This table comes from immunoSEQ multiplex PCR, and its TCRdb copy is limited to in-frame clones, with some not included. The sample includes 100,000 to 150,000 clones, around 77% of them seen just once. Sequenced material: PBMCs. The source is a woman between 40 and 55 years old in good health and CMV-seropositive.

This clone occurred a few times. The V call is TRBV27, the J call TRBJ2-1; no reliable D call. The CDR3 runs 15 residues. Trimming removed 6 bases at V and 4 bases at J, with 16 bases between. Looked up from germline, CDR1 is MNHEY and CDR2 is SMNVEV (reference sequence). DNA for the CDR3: TGTGCCAGCAGATTAAGGCTAGACCGATACAATGAGCAGTTCTTC. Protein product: CASRLRLDRYNEQFF.

CDR3 in DNA: TGTGCCAGCAATGGAGGATCTCTCTACGAGCAGTACTTC. This sequence encodes CASNGGSLYEQYF. This rearrangement joins TRBV28 to TRBJ2-7, with D possibly TRBD2 on 5 matching bases. Trimming left V 7 bases short and J 3 bases short, with 13 bases between. The CDR3 is 13 amino acids. Germline V gene sequence: CDR1 MDHEN, CDR2 SYDVKM.

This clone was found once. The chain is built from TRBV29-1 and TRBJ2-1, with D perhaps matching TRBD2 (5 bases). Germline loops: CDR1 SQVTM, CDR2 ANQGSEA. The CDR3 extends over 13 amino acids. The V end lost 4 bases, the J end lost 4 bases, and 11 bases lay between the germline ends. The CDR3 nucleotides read TGCAGCGTTGGAGGTAGCGAGTACAATGAGCAGTTCTTC. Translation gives CSVGGSEYNEQFF.

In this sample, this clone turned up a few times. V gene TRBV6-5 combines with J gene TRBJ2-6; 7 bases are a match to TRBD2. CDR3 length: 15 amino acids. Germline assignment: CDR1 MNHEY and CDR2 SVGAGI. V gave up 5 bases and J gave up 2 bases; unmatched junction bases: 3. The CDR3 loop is CASSPRGAGANVLTF. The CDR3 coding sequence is TGTGCCAGCAGTCCTCGGGGGGCTGGGGCCAACGTCCTGACTTTC.

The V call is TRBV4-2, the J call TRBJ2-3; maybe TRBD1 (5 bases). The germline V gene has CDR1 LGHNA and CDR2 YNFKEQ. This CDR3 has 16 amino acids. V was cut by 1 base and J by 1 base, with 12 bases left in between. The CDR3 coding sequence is TGTGCCAGCAGCCAAGGGACAAGCGCCGGCACAGATACGCAGTATTTT. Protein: CASSQGTSAGTDTQYF.

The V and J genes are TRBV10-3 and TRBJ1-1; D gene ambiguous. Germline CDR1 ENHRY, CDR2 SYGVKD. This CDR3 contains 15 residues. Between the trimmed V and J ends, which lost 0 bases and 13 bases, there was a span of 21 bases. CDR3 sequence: CAISESKTVRSTFFF. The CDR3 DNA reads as TGTGCCATCAGTGAGTCGAAAACGGTGCGATCTACCTTTTTCTTT.

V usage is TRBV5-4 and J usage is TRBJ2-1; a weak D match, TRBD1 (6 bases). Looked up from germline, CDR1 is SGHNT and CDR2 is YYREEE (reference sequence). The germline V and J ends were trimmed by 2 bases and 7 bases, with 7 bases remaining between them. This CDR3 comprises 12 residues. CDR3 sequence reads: CASSLQGNEQFF. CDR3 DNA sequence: TGTGCCAGCAGCTTACAGGGAAATGAGCAGTTCTTC.

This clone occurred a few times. CDR3 in DNA: TGTGCCAGTAGTATAGCTATCTCCTACGAGCAGTACTTC. Translating gives CASSIAISYEQYF. V usage is TRBV19 and J usage is TRBJ2-7; D remains ambiguous. Trimming removed 1 base at V and 0 bases at J, with 4 bases between. Germline V lookup: CDR1 LNHDA, CDR2 SQIVND (reference sequence). The CDR3 is 13 residues long. Full variable domain (missing parts from reference TRBV19 and TRBJ2-7): DGGITQSPKYLFRKEGQNVTLSCEQNLNHDAMYWYRQDPGQGLRLIYYSQIVNDFQKGDIAEGYSVSREKKESFPLTVTSAQKNPTAFYLCASSIAISYEQYFGPGTRLTVT.

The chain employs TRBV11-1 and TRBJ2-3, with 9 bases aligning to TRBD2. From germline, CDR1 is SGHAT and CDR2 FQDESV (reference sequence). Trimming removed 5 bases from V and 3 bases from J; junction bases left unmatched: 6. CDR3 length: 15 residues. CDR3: CASSPQLAGTDTQYF. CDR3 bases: TGTGCCAGCAGCCCTCAACTAGCGGGTACAGATACGCAGTATTTT.

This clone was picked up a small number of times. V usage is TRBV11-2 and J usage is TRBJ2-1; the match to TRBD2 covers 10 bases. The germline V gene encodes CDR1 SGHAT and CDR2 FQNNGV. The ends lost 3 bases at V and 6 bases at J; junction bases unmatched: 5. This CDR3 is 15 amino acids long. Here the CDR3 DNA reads TGTGCCAGCAGCTTTGCGGGACTAGCGCGCAATGAGCAGTTCTTC. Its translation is CASSFAGLARNEQFF.

CDR3 bases: TGTGCCAGCAGCTTGTGGCTAGCGGGGTCCTACGAGCAGTACTTC. Its translation is CASSLWLAGSYEQYF. J is TRBJ2-7 and V is TRBV5-4; 9 bases agree with TRBD2. The germline gives CDR1 SGHNT, CDR2 YYREEE (reference sequence). The CDR3 extends over 15 amino acids. Trimming took 1 base from V and 1 from J; bases not matched to a gene: 3.

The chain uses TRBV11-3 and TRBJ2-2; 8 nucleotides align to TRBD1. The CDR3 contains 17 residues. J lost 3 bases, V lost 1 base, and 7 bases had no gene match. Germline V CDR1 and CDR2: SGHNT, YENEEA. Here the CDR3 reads CASSLGVTTGDTGELFF. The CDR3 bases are TGTGCCAGCAGCTTAGGAGTTACGACAGGGGACACCGGGGAGCTGTTTTTT.

The CDR3 is CASSQRLRAKNIQYF. The CDR3 DNA follows: TGTGCCAGCAGCCAGCGATTGAGGGCCAAAAACATTCAGTACTTC. The chain is built from TRBV28 and TRBJ2-4, with D unresolved. Germline loops: CDR1 MDHEN, CDR2 SYDVKM. The CDR3 extends over 15 amino acids. V was trimmed by 6 bases and J by 1 base, leaving 13 bases between them.

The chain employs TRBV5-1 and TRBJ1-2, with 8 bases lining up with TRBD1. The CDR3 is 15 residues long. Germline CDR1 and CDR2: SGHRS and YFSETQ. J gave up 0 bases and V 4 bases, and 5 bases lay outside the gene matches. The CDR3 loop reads CASSGGTGPNYGYTF. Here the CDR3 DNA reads TGCGCCAGCAGCGGAGGGACAGGCCCTAACTATGGCTACACCTTC.

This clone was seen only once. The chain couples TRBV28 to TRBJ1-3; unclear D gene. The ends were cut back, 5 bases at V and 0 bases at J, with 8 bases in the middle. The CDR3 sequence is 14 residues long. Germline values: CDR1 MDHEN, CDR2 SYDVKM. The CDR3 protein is CASSTHSSGNTIYF. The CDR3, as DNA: TGTGCCAGCAGTACCCACAGCTCTGGAAACACCATATATTTT.